The entry below describes one T cell receptor beta chain. This entry is derived from a study of cytomegalovirus exposure and HLA in healthy donors. The CDR3 spans 12 residues. Germline CDR1 and CDR2: SGHDT and YYEEEE. The germline V and J ends were trimmed by 8 bases and 3 bases, with 8 bases remaining between them. The PCR employed 60 Vbeta primers together with 13 Jbeta primers. This table comes from immunoSEQ multiplex PCR, and its TCRdb copy is limited to in-frame clones, with some not included. The sample lists roughly 120,000 clones; approximately 78% were seen once. The source of this sequence is a woman between 25 and 40 years old in good health and CMV-seronegative. The sequenced sample was PBMCs. The rearrangement joins TRBV5-6 to TRBJ2-2; D perhaps matches TRBD2 (6 bases). This chain's CDR3 is CASERDTGELFF. CDR3 bases: TGTGCCAGTGAGCGGGACACCGGGGAGCTGTTTTTT.